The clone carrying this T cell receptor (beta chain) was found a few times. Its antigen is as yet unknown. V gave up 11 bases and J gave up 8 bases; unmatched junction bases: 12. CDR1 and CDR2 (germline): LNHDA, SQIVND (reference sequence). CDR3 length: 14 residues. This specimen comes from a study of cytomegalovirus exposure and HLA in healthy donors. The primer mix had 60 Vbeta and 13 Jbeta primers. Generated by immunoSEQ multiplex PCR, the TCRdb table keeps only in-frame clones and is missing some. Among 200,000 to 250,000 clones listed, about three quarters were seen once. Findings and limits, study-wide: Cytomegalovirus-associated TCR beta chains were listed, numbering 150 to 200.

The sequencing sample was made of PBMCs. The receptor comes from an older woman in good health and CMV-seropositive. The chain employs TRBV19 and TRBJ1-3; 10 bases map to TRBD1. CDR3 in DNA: TGTGCCGTGAAGTCATGGACAGGGGGTGACACCATATATTTT. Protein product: CAVKSWTGGDTIYF.